This entry is about one T cell receptor (beta chain). This clone's antigen is unknown. Per-nucleotide qualities are absent, and no much larger clonotype sits a single base away. The sample originates from a study of cytomegalovirus exposure and HLA in healthy donors (dated by TCRdb to about 2017). At the level of the whole study: According to an earlier analysis of 587 of the donors, about 179 million T cells yielded over 100 million unique TCR beta sequences and about 300 Gb of sequence data. Roughly 300 gigabases of sequencing data and around 90 million unique TCR sequences made up an early release that covered nearly 650 HLA-typed donors. Of the 350 to 450 genotyped donors, over 65% fell in the genetic ancestry cluster associated with self-reported Caucasian donors. The study aimed to test whether cataloging public T cell receptors could reveal signatures of past pathogen exposure. The T cell repertoires of 700 or so subjects were profiled by immunosequencing and related to cytomegalovirus serostatus. In addition to the first cohort of roughly 700 subjects, a separate validation cohort of approximately 110 different subjects was used. High-throughput TCR immunosequencing, statistical association of individual TCRs with disease status, and machine learning were combined to predict cytomegalovirus infection status. In a later analysis, previously published TCR beta repertoires from roughly 710 donors were re-analyzed and high-resolution HLA genotyping was added so that TCR occurrence patterns could be studied. Rather than using new phenotypic data, the later analysis identified candidate immune exposures from TCR beta sequences and from how often those sequences occurred across donors. To decide whether each TCR beta V gene segment behaved as functional or pseudogenic, an earlier analysis of 587 of the donors relied on high-throughput TCR beta sequencing. Donor age, sex, ethnicity and CMV serostatus were compiled together with the repertoire data. Genome-wide SNP genotypes for about 65% of the roughly 670 donors were used in a later genetic analysis, which treated that subset as a discovery cohort. All discovery cohort repertoires had been generated using a single sequencing platform. HLA typing included class I and class II loci at four-digit resolution. The number of donors typed differed by locus, with 629-630 for A, B, C, DRB1 and DQB1, around 500 for DQA1, approximately 580 for DPA1, and about 450 for DPB1. Four to six DR-DQ haplotypes were handled as single units for association and clustering, since linkage in the cohort was strong. Across under 500 genotyped donors of the cohort, an average of about 250,000 unique TCR beta nucleotide sequences per donor were sequenced, and roughly 20% of those sequences were non-productive.

What the authors observed across the whole study: Correlated functional status among segregating V segments might be attributable to linkage disequilibrium, but an unknown experimental factor could not be ruled out. It was suggested by the authors that the approach could potentially be generalized to other disease states and immunological phenotypes. This cohort had only TCR beta chains sequenced, and the lack of alpha or paired-chain data limited which features could be detected. Compared with the approximately 710-donor mean, donors in an Asian-associated ancestry cluster had fewer N-insertions in productive TCRs, according to a later genetic analysis. The study listed approximately 150 TCR beta chains as associated with cytomegalovirus. Some IMGT-functional V segments, including TRBV6-2 and TRBV6-3, could not be distinguished by the 87-base-pair reads and were therefore excluded. In a later analysis, the rate of TCR association differed among HLA loci, with DRB1 alleles having the most associated TCRs and HLA-C alleles having the fewest. V-gene and J-gene trimming of TCR beta chains was associated with a missense DCLRE1C variant in a later genetic analysis, and the association was replicated in an independent cohort. Because HLA typing was missing for some donors at each locus, association tests included only the typed subset. Broadly in line with IMGT annotations, most TCR beta V segments showed up in productive rearrangements about 87% or about 30% of the time in an earlier analysis of 587 of the donors. When HLA alleles, especially DR and DQ, strongly co-occurred, TCR associations were difficult to assign to individual alleles. In a later analysis, several top co-occurrence clusters were reported to appear linked to parvovirus B19, influenza, CMV and Epstein-Barr virus. Cytomegalovirus status was reported to be diagnosed by the classifier with high specificity and sensitivity in both the original and validation cohorts. Across donors, most TCR sequences were observed very rarely, whereas some public TCRs were present in many individuals. A later analysis found that HLA-associated TCR beta chains were more clonally expanded and had lower generation probabilities than equally common non-associated chains. Most CMV-associated TCR beta chains appeared to be HLA-restricted in a later analysis, and the HLA associations seemed to be driven largely by CMV exposure. A group of highly shared sequence variants was considered likely to be a technical artifact of the sequencing pipeline. In a later analysis, 16,951 TCR beta sequences were associated with specific HLA alleles at a false discovery rate of 0.05. A few of the identified cytomegalovirus-associated TCR beta chains were confirmed in vitro to be specific for cytomegalovirus antigens. The only immune exposure information available for the cohort was CMV serostatus. A further reported finding was that TCR beta sequences accurately predicted the HLA-A and HLA-B alleles for most subjects in the first cohort. Because counts were too low, around 17 rarely observed V segments, including chromosome 9 orphons, were left out of the earlier analysis of some 640 of the donors. Roughly uniform sequencing depth across donors was assumed in presence/absence analyses, although this assumption may not hold.

In total, roughly 670 healthy bone marrow donors made up the cohort. Cohort members were all nominally healthy when sampled, although unrecorded immune exposures were likely present. The donor tested CMV seropositive, placing the donor among the roughly 270 seropositive members of the cohort. Every donor gave a peripheral blood sample, and the peripheral blood mononuclear cells from that sample were used for TCR beta sequencing. The Qiagen DNeasy Blood Extraction Kit was used to extract genomic DNA from the blood cell samples. Receptor libraries were prepared by the immunoSEQ multiplex PCR assay. A mixture of 60 forward primers for TCR Vbeta segments and 13 reverse primers for TCR Jbeta segments was used in the multiplex PCR. A multiplex PCR assay on genomic DNA amplified the CDR3 region of rearranged TCR beta genes. The amplified TCR beta libraries were sequenced on the Illumina HiSeq System as 87-base-pair reads. In the authors' own workflow: A later analysis counted some 74 million unique TCR beta chains across the 666 repertoires, and some 11 million of these chains were shared by at least two donors. Raw reads were error-corrected and collapsed into unique sequences by a nearest-neighbor algorithm in which closely related sequences were merged to remove PCR and sequencing errors. V, D and J gene segments were assigned by aligning CDR3 sequences to IMGT reference sequences. For a sequence to be retained, a match of at least six nucleotides to both a V gene segment and a J gene segment was required. Rearrangements were classified as productive when the CDR3 lacked stop codons and remained in frame with V and J, and all other rearrangements were classified as non-productive. Following IMGT convention, CDR3 was defined as the stretch from the second conserved V-encoded cysteine up to the conserved J-encoded phenylalanine. In an earlier analysis of around 570 of the donors, sequences lacking an unambiguous match to a single V gene segment were excluded. In an earlier analysis of 587 of the donors, a V segment was called functional when productive rearrangements were above 56.7%, and segregating when the standard deviation between donors exceeded 5%. A statistical classification framework was built for diagnosing cytomegalovirus status from the catalog of TCR beta chain sequences. A later analysis assigned V and J genes by comparing TCR nucleotide sequences with IMGT/GENE-DB human TR gene sequences. The TCRdist pipeline was used in a later analysis to assign CDR3 sequences and most-parsimonious VDJ recombination scenarios. A later analysis defined each TCR beta chain by its CDR3 amino acid sequence plus V-gene family, and excluded reads lacking a unique V-gene family. A later analysis removed 550 to 700 highly shared, low-generation-probability nucleotide sequences to deal with suspected cross-contamination and a sequencing artifact. In a later analysis, a clonal expansion index was calculated for each public chain from normalized within-repertoire ranks of inferred template counts. In a later analysis, generation probabilities were computed using a VDJ recombination model fitted to out-of-frame rearrangements, and the results were checked against IGoR. Hypergeometric tests were used in a later analysis to score TCR-TCR, TCR-HLA and TCR-CMV co-occurrence, with a repertoire-size bias correction applied to the TCR pairs. A later analysis estimated false discovery rates by permuting HLA or CMV assignments 20 times. A later analysis grouped co-occurring TCRs with DBSCAN, adding TCRdist sequence similarity when clustering within HLA-allele-positive subsets. For co-occurrence clustering, repertoires with fewer than 30,000 or more than 120,000 public chains were excluded, along with roughly five repertoires with anomalous nucleotide sharing. Not all clones reach the TCRdb copy of this immuneACCESS table, which keeps in-frame sequences only. Checked studies attribute under half of the gap to unresolved V genes and leave the rest unexplained. From that table come the V and J calls and clone size; the DNA was used to work out D and trimming. The sample table contains approximately 180,000 clones; only one count was recorded for over 9.5% of them. The biggest ten clones account for 7.8% of the sample.

Counted from cysteine to phenylalanine, this CDR3 has 17 amino acids. Kept here is only the CDR3 DNA, which spans 51 bases and is read in frame from base 1. The CDR1 and CDR2 encoded by the germline V gene are SGDLS and YYNGEE. V ends up 5 bases short and J 4 bases short, with an unmatched junction base count of 14. The sequence links TRBV9 to TRBJ2-3; 9 middle bases align to TRBD2. The sequencing input was PBMCs. The source of this sequence is a man aged 45-65 years in good health and CMV-seropositive. The DNA reads TGTGCCAGCAGTCCCCAGGGGCGGGGGGGCGGCGCAGATACGCAGTATTTT. Its protein is CASSPQGRGGGADTQYF.